A single sample is the source of the 4 T cell receptor beta chains below, sequenced in a study of blood T cells in healthy people across ages. For the second PCR, which ran for about 7 to 11 cycles, a sample-barcoded 5' primer and a J-beta primer mix were used. TCRdb analysed the 5' RACE reads with MiXCR anew, one entry per CDR3 protein. Counted here are roughly 680,000 distinct CDR3 sequences, approximately 50% occurring once; the ten biggest clones make up approximately 32%. The sample comprised blood. The receptor source for this set is a woman aged 55-69 years in good health.

The rearrangement uses TRBV27 and TRBJ1-2; a weak D match, TRBD1 (5 bases). The CDR3 length is 16 residues. CDR1 MNHEY and CDR2 SMNVEV come from the germline V gene (reference sequence). Trimming removed 1 base at V and 0 bases at J, with 12 bases between. In DNA, the CDR3 is TGTGCCAGCAGTTTATGGGGCGACAGCTCTAACTATGGCTACACCTTC. It codes for CASSLWGDSSNYGYTF.

This clonotype was observed at least ten times. V usage is TRBV29-1 and J usage is TRBJ2-1, with 10 nucleotides matching TRBD2. Germline CDR1 SQVTM, CDR2 ANQGSEA. The V and J ends lost 3 bases and 6 bases, in that order; junction bases with no gene match: 5. The CDR3 has 14 amino acids. The CDR3 here is CSVDLAGVGNEQFF. Written as DNA, the CDR3 is TGCAGCGTTGATCTAGCGGGAGTAGGCAATGAGCAGTTCTTC.

The chain is built from TRBV18 and TRBJ1-1; D is possibly TRBD1 (6 bases). V lost 2 bases and J 4 bases, leaving 8 bases between the germline ends. CDR1 KGHSH and CDR2 LQKENI come from the germline V gene. There are 13 residues in the CDR3. The DNA of the CDR3 is TGTGCCAGCTCACCAACAGGGTTCACTGAAGCTTTCTTT. Its translation: CASSPTGFTEAFF. The full variable domain, with the rest looked up from reference TRBV18 and TRBJ1-1, is NAGVMQNPRHLVRRRGQEARLRCSPMKGHSHVYWYRQLPEEGLKFMVYLQKENIIDESGMPKERFSAEFPKEGPSILRIQQVVRGDSAAYFCASSPTGFTEAFFGQGTRLTVV.

This clonotype came up many times. This chain uses TRBV5-4 with TRBJ2-5; unclear D gene. Germline V gene data show CDR1 as SGHNT and CDR2 as YYREEE (reference sequence). The CDR3 is 17 residues long. V dropped 4 bases and J dropped 5 bases, with 24 bases sitting between them. The CDR3 coding sequence is TGTGCCAGCAGCCGCCTAATTGATATTTCTTCGAGGGAGACCCAGTACTTC. This gives the protein CASSRLIDISSRETQYF.